This TCR beta chain was captured in a study of blood T cell repertoires in COVID-19. This table comes from immunoSEQ multiplex PCR, and its TCRdb copy is limited to in-frame clones, with some not included. Of around 380,000 clones listed, about four fifths were seen once; the top ten hold around 1%. The CDR3 totals 17 residues. Per germline, CDR1 GTSNPN and CDR2 SVGIG (reference sequence). The V and J ends lost 1 base and 6 bases respectively, with 22 bases between them. Sequenced: peripheral blood. The source is a human donor with acute or convalescent COVID-19. The donor label of this sample is uncertain. V is TRBV30 and J is TRBJ2-1; tentative D call: TRBD2 (5 bases). For the CDR3, the DNA is TGTGCCTGGAGTGGTCGCTACCGGACTGCGGAGAGCAATGAGCAGTTCTTC. This translates into CAWSGRYRTAESNEQFF.